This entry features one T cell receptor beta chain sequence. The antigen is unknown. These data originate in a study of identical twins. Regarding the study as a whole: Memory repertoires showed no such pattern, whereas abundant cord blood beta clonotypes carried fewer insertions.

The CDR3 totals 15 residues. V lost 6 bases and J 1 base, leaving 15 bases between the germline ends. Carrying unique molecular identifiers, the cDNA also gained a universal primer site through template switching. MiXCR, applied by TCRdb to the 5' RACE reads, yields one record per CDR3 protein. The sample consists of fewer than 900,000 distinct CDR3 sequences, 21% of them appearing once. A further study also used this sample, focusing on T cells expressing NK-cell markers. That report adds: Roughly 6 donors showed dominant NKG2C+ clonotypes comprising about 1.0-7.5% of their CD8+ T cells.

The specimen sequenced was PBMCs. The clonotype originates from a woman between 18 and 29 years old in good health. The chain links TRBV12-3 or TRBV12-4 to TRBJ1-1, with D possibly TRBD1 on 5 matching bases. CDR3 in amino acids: CASSRRQGWNTEAFF. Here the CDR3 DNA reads TGTGCCAGCAGCCGACGGCAGGGATGGAACACTGAAGCTTTCTTT.